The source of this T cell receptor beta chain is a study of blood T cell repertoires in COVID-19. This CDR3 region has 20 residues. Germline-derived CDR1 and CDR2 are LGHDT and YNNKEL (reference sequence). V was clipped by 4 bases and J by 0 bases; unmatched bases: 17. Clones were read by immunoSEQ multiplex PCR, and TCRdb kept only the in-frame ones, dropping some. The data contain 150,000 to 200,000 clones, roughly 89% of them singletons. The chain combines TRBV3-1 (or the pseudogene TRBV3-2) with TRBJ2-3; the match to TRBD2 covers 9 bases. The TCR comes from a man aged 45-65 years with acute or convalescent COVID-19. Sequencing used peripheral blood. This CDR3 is CASSPPPNTPTSGSTDTQYF. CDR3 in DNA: TGTGCCAGCAGCCCACCCCCGAACACTCCGACTAGCGGAAGCACAGATACGCAGTATTTT.